This T cell receptor (beta chain) was observed in a study of OX40 agonist ivuxolimab in advanced cancers. Clones were read by immunoSEQ multiplex PCR, and TCRdb kept only the in-frame ones, dropping some. The data hold 70,000 to 85,000 clones, with 70% to 90% observed a single time. The ends were cut back, 4 bases at V and 6 bases at J, with 12 bases in the middle. Germline loops: CDR1 MNHNY, CDR2 SVGAGI (reference sequence). The CDR3 consists of 14 residues. V gene TRBV6-6 combines with J gene TRBJ1-4; tentatively, D is TRBD1 (6 bases). This receptor was taken from an adult with an advanced solid tumor such as melanoma, head and neck, liver or kidney cancer. This sample comprised CD4+ or CD8+ T cells sorted from blood, obtained in a trial of the OX40 agonist ivuxolimab. The CDR3 region has the DNA TGTGCCAGCAGTTCAGGGGTATTAGATGAAAAACTGTTTTTT. It is translated as CASSSGVLDEKLFF.